This TCR beta chain emerged from a study of blood T cell repertoires in COVID-19. Across the study: COVID-19 samples, acute and convalescent, were from the United States, Italy and Spain.

Original processing notes: Cell counts per sample came from amplifying reference gene primers. This table comes from immunoSEQ multiplex PCR, and its TCRdb copy is limited to in-frame clones, with some not included. That table furnishes V, J and clone size, whereas the DNA furnished D and trimming. The sample gives about 190,000 clones, approximately 87% of which show up once; approximately 0.93% is in the top ten. Germline assignment: CDR1 LGHDT and CDR2 YNNKEL (reference sequence). CDR3 length: 13 amino acids. Trimming took 8 bases from V and 4 from J; bases not matched to a gene: 1. The V call is TRBV3-1 (or the pseudogene TRBV3-2), the J call TRBJ1-6; 8 bases agree with TRBD1. Sequencing was done on a sample of peripheral blood. This sequence originates from a woman aged 18 to 35 who had recovered from COVID-19. The CDR3 DNA is TGTGCCAGCGGGGACAGGTATAATTCACCCCTCCACTTT. Amino acids: CASGDRYNSPLHF.